The rows below give T cell receptor beta chains drawn from one sample of a study of CD8 T cell repertoires and HIV-1 epitope variants. Antigens of these TCRs are unknown. Repertoires were generated with immunoSEQ multiplex PCR, while TCRdb's copy carries only in-frame clones and drops some. The data show 6,000 to 8,000 clones, with 50% to 70% seen just once and 43% held by the top ten. Material for sequencing was cultured CD8+ T cells derived from PBMCs. These receptors were collected from a male donor with HIV. The CDR3 runs from the conserved cysteine through the conserved F or W. The D gene is left open where the match is weak. Where a row states a size, it is once, few, many or the class of an expanded clone; other rows omit it.

TRBV6-5,.,TRBJ2-7,14,.,CASSPSWGTYEQYF,TGTGCCAGCAGTCCCTCCTGGGGCACCTACGAGCAGTACTTC
TRBV18,.,TRBJ2-7,16,.,CASSGLHGTASGEQYF,TGTGCCAGCTCGGGACTTCACGGGACAGCGTCGGGCGAGCAGTACTTC
TRBV9,.,TRBJ2-7,14,.,CASSVGGVGYEQYF,TGTGCCAGCAGCGTAGGGGGTGTAGGCTACGAGCAGTACTTC
TRBV27,TRBD2,TRBJ2-1,14,.,CASSLLAGGSEQFF,TGTGCCAGCAGTTTGCTAGCGGGGGGGAGTGAGCAGTTCTTC
TRBV10-2,.,TRBJ1-5,14,few,CASRGGESNQPQHF,TGCGCCAGCAGGGGGGGGGAGAGCAATCAGCCCCAGCATTTT
TRBV28,TRBD1,TRBJ1-1,14,few,CASAIQGGDTEAFF,TGTGCCAGCGCCATCCAGGGGGGAGACACTGAAGCTTTCTTT
TRBV5-1,.,TRBJ2-7,13,.,CASSLDTLAEQYF,TGCGCCAGCAGCTTGGACACCCTCGCCGAGCAGTACTTC
TRBV28,TRBD1,TRBJ2-1,14,once,CASSRTGSYNEQFF,TGTGCCAGCAGTCGGACAGGTTCTTACAATGAGCAGTTCTTC
TRBV6-1,TRBD1,TRBJ2-7,15,.,CASRIQGASFHEQYF,TGTGCCAGCAGAATACAGGGGGCTAGTTTCCACGAGCAGTACTTC
TRBV27,.,TRBJ2-7,14,.,CASSEIASSYEQYF,TGTGCCAGCAGTGAGATTGCAAGCTCCTACGAGCAGTACTTC
TRBV29-1,.,TRBJ2-7,13,.,CSVESGAPYEQYF,TGCAGCGTTGAATCGGGGGCCCCCTACGAGCAGTACTTC
TRBV4-1,TRBD1,TRBJ2-7,14,once,CASSPDRGAYEQYF,TGCGCCAGCAGCCCTGACAGGGGCGCCTACGAGCAGTACTTC
TRBV19,.,TRBJ2-7,13,few,CASSILLGYEQYF,TGTGCCAGTAGTATCCTCCTAGGCTACGAGCAGTACTTC
TRBV9,.,TRBJ2-5,11,.,CASGPEGTQYF,TGTGCCAGCGGCCCCGAGGGGACCCAGTACTTC
TRBV9,.,TRBJ1-1,15,.,CASSPGGETNTEAFF,TGTGCCAGCAGCCCAGGCGGGGAAACGAACACTGAAGCTTTCTTT
TRBV15,.,TRBJ1-1,12,.,CASGGVNTEAFF,TGTGCCTCGGGCGGGGTAAACACTGAAGCTTTCTTT
TRBV30,TRBD2,TRBJ2-1,15,.,CAWSVLAGPYNEQFF,TGTGCCTGGAGTGTACTAGCGGGGCCCTACAATGAGCAGTTCTTC
TRBV27,TRBD1,TRBJ1-4,14,.,CASSWTGVNEKLFF,TGTGCCAGCAGTTGGACAGGAGTTAATGAAAAACTGTTTTTT
TRBV2,.,TRBJ1-5,16,few,CASSGQGGYSNQPQHF,TGTGCCAGCAGTGGGCAAGGCGGATATAGCAATCAGCCCCAGCATTTT
TRBV11-2,.,TRBJ1-5,15,.,CASSLGGNSNQPQHF,TGTGCCAGCAGCTTAGGAGGAAATAGCAATCAGCCCCAGCATTTT
TRBV28,.,TRBJ1-1,14,.,CASTPGARVPEAFF,TGTGCCAGCACCCCTGGGGCACGGGTGCCCGAAGCTTTCTTT
TRBV11-2,TRBD2,TRBJ2-7,14,.,CASTSSGISYEQYF,TGTGCCAGCACCTCCAGCGGGATCTCCTACGAGCAGTACTTC
TRBV6-1,.,TRBJ2-7,14,few,CASSDQGSSYEQYF,TGTGCCAGCAGTGATCAGGGAAGCTCCTACGAGCAGTACTTC
TRBV27,TRBD2,TRBJ2-2,14,medium-sized,CASEPSGRTGELFF,TGTGCCAGTGAGCCTAGCGGGAGAACCGGGGAGCTGTTTTTT
TRBV19,TRBD1,TRBJ1-1,15,.,CASTPRAGGGTEAFF,TGTGCCAGTACCCCTCGGGCAGGGGGCGGCACTGAAGCTTTCTTT
TRBV28,.,TRBJ2-3,12,.,CASGGLPDTQYF,TGTGCTTCAGGGGGGTTACCAGATACGCAGTATTTT
TRBV7-8,TRBD1,TRBJ2-2,16,.,CASSMWGQGASGELFF,TGTGCCAGCAGTATGTGGGGTCAGGGGGCATCCGGGGAGCTGTTTTTT
TRBV19,TRBD1,TRBJ2-7,14,.,CASSMGQPSHEQYF,TGTGCCAGTAGTATGGGACAGCCTAGCCACGAGCAGTACTTC
TRBV11-3,TRBD1,TRBJ2-7,14,.,CASSLGQYLREQYF,TGTGCCAGCAGCTTGGGACAGTACCTTCGTGAGCAGTACTTC
TRBV14,.,TRBJ2-1,12,.,CASSPPASEQFF,TGTGCCAGCAGCCCGCCGGCGAGTGAGCAGTTCTTC
TRBV19,TRBD1,TRBJ2-7,15,.,CASTPTGFDSYEQYF,TGTGCCAGTACCCCGACAGGGTTCGATTCCTACGAGCAGTACTTC
TRBV7-6,TRBD1,TRBJ1-2,17,.,CASSPGTGLGTNYGYTF,TGTGCCAGCAGCCCCGGGACAGGTCTTGGGACGAACTATGGCTACACCTTC
TRBV27,TRBD1,TRBJ2-1,15,.,CASNIDRGGDNEQFF,TGTGCCAGCAATATAGACAGGGGAGGAGACAATGAGCAGTTCTTC
TRBV9,.,TRBJ2-7,15,.,CASSVVPDGGYEQYF,TGTGCCAGCAGCGTAGTCCCGGATGGGGGCTACGAGCAGTACTTC
TRBV2,TRBD2,TRBJ2-1,17,.,CASSELGAGLGSGEQFF,TGTGCCAGCAGTGAATTAGGAGCGGGACTAGGATCCGGTGAGCAGTTCTTC
TRBV18,TRBD1,TRBJ1-2,17,.,CASSSRGQGRSGPGYTF,TGTGCCAGCTCATCCCGGGGACAGGGAAGATCGGGGCCTGGCTACACCTTC
TRBV29-1,.,TRBJ1-2,13,.,CSVEMGPNYGYTF,TGCAGCGTTGAAATGGGACCTAACTATGGCTACACCTTC
TRBV9,TRBD2,TRBJ2-3,17,.,CASSVGGTSGITDTQYF,TGTGCCAGCAGCGTAGGGGGGACTAGCGGGATCACAGATACGCAGTATTTT
TRBV28,.,TRBJ2-3,13,few,CASSWTAADTQYF,TGTGCCAGCAGTTGGACAGCCGCAGATACGCAGTATTTT
TRBV29-1,.,TRBJ1-1,14,.,CSASLTDMNTEAFF,TGCAGCGCATCCCTGACAGATATGAACACTGAAGCTTTCTTT
TRBV5-4,TRBD1,TRBJ2-7,14,.,CASSFGQGSYEQYF,TGTGCCAGCAGCTTCGGACAGGGTTCCTACGAGCAGTACTTC
TRBV10-3,TRBD2,TRBJ2-2,20,.,CAISELPSVGAGESAGELFF,TGTGCCATCAGTGAGCTACCCTCCGTTGGAGCGGGGGAATCGGCCGGGGAGCTGTTTTTT
TRBV6-4,.,TRBJ2-1,12,.,CASRDSYNEQFF,TGTGCCAGCAGGGACAGTTACAATGAGCAGTTCTTC
TRBV27,TRBD1,TRBJ2-7,16,few,CASSFSGTGGTYEQYF,TGTGCCAGCAGTTTCTCCGGGACAGGGGGTACCTACGAGCAGTACTTC
TRBV6-5,TRBD1,TRBJ1-5,14,few,CATSGGVRNQPQHF,TGTGCCACATCAGGGGGCGTTCGCAATCAGCCCCAGCATTTT
TRBV5-8,.,TRBJ2-1,13,.,CASSLDGASEQFF,TGTGCCAGCAGCTTAGACGGTGCCAGTGAGCAGTTCTTC
TRBV13,.,TRBJ2-7,14,few,CASSLTQATYEQYF,TGTGCCAGCAGCTTAACGCAGGCCACCTACGAGCAGTACTTC
TRBV5-4,.,TRBJ2-5,12,.,CASWDTQETQYF,TGTGCCAGTTGGGACACACAAGAGACCCAGTACTTC
TRBV6-5,TRBD2,TRBJ2-1,15,.,CASNLLAGDYNEQFF,TGTGCCAGCAACTTACTAGCGGGGGACTACAATGAGCAGTTCTTC
TRBV6-5,.,TRBJ2-3,14,.,CATAQGGGTDTQYF,TGTGCCACCGCGCAGGGGGGTGGCACAGATACGCAGTATTTT
TRBV12-5,.,TRBJ2-7,12,.,CASGLGGFEQYF,TGTGCTAGTGGTTTGGGGGGTTTCGAGCAGTACTTC
TRBV2,.,TRBJ2-7,12,.,CASSEDNYEQYF,TGTGCCAGCAGTGAGGACAACTACGAGCAGTACTTC
TRBV19,TRBD2,TRBJ2-3,15,.,CASSIVAGAVDTQYF,TGTGCCAGTAGTATAGTAGCGGGAGCAGTAGATACGCAGTATTTT
TRBV28,.,TRBJ2-5,15,few,CASTPLGETQETQYF,TGTGCCAGCACCCCCTTGGGGGAAACGCAAGAGACCCAGTACTTC
TRBV6-1,.,TRBJ2-1,16,.,CASSDYHPAGHNEQFF,TGTGCCAGCAGTGACTACCATCCTGCGGGTCACAATGAGCAGTTCTTC